One and the same sample provided the 2 T cell receptor beta chains below, sequenced in a study of brain T cells in children with intractable seizures (dated by TCRdb to the early 2020s). The library was made by the immunoSEQ multiplex PCR assay. Not all clones reach the TCRdb copy of this immuneACCESS table, which keeps in-frame sequences only. Checked studies attribute under half of the gap to unresolved V genes and leave the rest unexplained. The table for this sample lists fewer than 85,000 clones; 85% to 95% of them were counted only once. Roughly 1.5% of the sample lies in the top ten. In the paper's terms, the time point label means: resected brain tissue, or blood drawn just prior to surgery. The sample here was peripheral blood, taken at surgery. The origin of the receptors is a boy under three years old with tuberous sclerosis and intractable seizures.

In nucleotides, the CDR3 is TGCGCCAGCAGCCGCTCGGCGGGGGGATTCACAGATACGCAGTATTTT. Protein sequence: CASSRSAGGFTDTQYF. The gene calls are TRBV4-1 and TRBJ2-3, with 8 nucleotides matching TRBD2. The CDR3 is made up of 16 amino acids. V was clipped by 4 bases and J by 2 bases; unmatched bases: 8. Germline CDR1 and CDR2: MGHRA and YSYEKL.

This chain uses TRBV30 with TRBJ2-3, with a possible D match to TRBD2 (6 bases). The V gene's germline CDR1 is GTSNPN and CDR2 SVGIG (reference sequence). Trimming pared 7 bases from V and 9 bases from J, leaving 17 bases between. The CDR3 sequence is 12 residues long. The CDR3 is CASWDSSSTQYF. The DNA of the CDR3 is TGTGCCTCCTGGGACTCCTCATCAACGCAGTATTTT.